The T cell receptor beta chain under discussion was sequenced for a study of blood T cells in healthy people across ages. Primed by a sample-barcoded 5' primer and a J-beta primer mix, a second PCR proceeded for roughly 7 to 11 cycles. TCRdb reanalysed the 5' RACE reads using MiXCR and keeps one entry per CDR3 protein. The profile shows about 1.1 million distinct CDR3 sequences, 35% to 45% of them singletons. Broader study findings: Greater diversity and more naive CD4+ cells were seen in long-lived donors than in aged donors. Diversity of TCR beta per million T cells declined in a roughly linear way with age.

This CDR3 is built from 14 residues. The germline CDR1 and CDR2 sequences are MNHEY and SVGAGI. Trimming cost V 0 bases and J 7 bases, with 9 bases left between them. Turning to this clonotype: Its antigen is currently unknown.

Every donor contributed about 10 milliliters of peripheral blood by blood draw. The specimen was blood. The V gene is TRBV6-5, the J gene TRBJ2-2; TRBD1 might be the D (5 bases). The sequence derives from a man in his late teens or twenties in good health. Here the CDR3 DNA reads TGTGCCAGCAGTTACTCACAGGTCCTCGGGGAGCTGTTTTTT. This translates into CASSYSQVLGELFF.